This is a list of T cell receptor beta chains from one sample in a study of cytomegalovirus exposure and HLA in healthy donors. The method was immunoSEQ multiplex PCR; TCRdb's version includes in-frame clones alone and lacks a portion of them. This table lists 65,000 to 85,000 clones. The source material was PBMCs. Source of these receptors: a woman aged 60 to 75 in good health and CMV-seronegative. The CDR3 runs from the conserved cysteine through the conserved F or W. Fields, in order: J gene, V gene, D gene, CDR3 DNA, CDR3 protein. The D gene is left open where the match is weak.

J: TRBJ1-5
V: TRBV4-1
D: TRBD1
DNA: TGCGCCAGCAGCCTCGGACAGGATAGCAATCAGCCCCAGCATTTT
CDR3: CASSLGQDSNQPQHF

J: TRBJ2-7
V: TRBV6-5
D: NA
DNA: TGTGCCAGCAGTTCCGTGCGCCGACACGGCTACGAGCAGTACTTC
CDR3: CASSSVRRHGYEQYF

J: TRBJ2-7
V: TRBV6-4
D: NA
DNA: TGTGCCGTCCAGGGGTATTACGAGCAGTACTTC
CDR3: CAVQGYYEQYF

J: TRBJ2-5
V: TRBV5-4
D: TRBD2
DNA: TGTGCCAGCGGGGAGCTAGCGGGACAAGAGACCCAGTACTTC
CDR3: CASGELAGQETQYF

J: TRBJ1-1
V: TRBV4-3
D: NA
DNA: TGCGCCAGCAGCCAAGAGCCTCGACATGAAGCTTTCTTT
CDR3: CASSQEPRHEAFF

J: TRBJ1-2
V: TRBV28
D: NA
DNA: TGTGCCAGCAGCAGACCGGGACAAGGGGATTATGGCTACACCTTC
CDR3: CASSRPGQGDYGYTF

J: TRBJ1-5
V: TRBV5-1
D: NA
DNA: TGCGCCAGCAGCCTGACTCCAGGGGCAGGGGAGCAGCCCCAGCATTTT
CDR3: CASSLTPGAGEQPQHF

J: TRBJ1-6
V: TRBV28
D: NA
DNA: TGTGCCAGCAGTTTCACTCGAGGTCAGAATTCACCCCTCCACTTT
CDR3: CASSFTRGQNSPLHF

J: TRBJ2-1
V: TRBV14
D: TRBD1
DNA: TGTGCCAGCAGCCGTGGGGTTGGGACAGGGTACAATGAGCAGTTCTTC
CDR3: CASSRGVGTGYNEQFF

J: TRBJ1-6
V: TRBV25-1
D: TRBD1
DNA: TGTGCCAGCAGTGAAGAACAGGGGGATAGTTCACCCCTCCACTTT
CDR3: CASSEEQGDSSPLHF

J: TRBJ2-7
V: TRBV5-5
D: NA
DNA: TGTGCCAGCAGCTTAAGGTGGCGGGAATTCGGGTACGAGCAGTACTTC
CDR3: CASSLRWREFGYEQYF

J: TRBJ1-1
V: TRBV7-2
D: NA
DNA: TGTGCCAGCAGCTTAGAGGGGTCAGTTGCTGAAGCTTTCTTT
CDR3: CASSLEGSVAEAFF

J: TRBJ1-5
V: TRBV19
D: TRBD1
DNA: TGTGCCAGTAGTCCCGGGACAGGGGCGAATCAGCCCCAGCATTTT
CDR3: CASSPGTGANQPQHF

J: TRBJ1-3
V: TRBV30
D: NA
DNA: TGTGCCTGGATCGTTTCGGTCGACTCTGGAAACACCATATATTTT
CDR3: CAWIVSVDSGNTIYF

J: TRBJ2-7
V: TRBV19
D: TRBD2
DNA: TGTGCCAGTAGTACGGGACCAGCGGGAGGGCGGGGCCTCGAGCAGTACTTC
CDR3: CASSTGPAGGRGLEQYF

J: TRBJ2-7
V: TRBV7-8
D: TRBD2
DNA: TGTGCCAGCAGCTTATTCAGCGGAGGAACTAGCGGGAGGGTCGAGCAGTACTTC
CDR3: CASSLFSGGTSGRVEQYF

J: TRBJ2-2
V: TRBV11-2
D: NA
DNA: TGTGCCAGCAGCTTAGACACGGGGACCGGGGAGCTGTTTTTT
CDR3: CASSLDTGTGELFF

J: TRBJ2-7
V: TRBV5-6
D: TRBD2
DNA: TGTGCCAGCAGCTTGGAGGCTAGCGGGAGGGCCAACGAGCAGTACTTC
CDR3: CASSLEASGRANEQYF

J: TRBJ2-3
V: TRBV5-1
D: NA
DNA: TGCGCCAGCAGCTTGTATACAGGCACAGATACGCAGTATTTT
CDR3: CASSLYTGTDTQYF

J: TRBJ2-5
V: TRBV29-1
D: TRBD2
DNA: TGCAGCGTTGTTCCAGCGGGAGTTGTCGGAGAGACCCAGTACTTC
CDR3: CSVVPAGVVGETQYF

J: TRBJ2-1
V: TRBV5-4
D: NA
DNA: TGTGCCAGCAGCCGCGGGACGGAATACAATGAGCAGTTCTTC
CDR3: CASSRGTEYNEQFF

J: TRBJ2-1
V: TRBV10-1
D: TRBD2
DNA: TGCGCCAGCAGTGACCCGGGACTAGGAACGGCGGGTGAGCAGTTCTTC
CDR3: CASSDPGLGTAGEQFF

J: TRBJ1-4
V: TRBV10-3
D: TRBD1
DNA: TGTGCCATCAGTGGCGGCCGGGGGACAGCTATTAACGCAACTAATGAAAAACTGTTTTTT
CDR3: CAISGGRGTAINATNEKLFF